These 32 T cell receptor beta chains were all obtained from the same sample, sequenced in a study of PD-L1 blockade in urothelial cancer. Clones were read by immunoSEQ multiplex PCR, and TCRdb kept only the in-frame ones, dropping some. Here the sample spans about 74,000 clones, approximately 87% being singletons. Time point noted: pretreatment peripheral blood. Sequences were derived from PBMCs, sampled around atezolizumab (anti-PD-L1) treatment. The receptors were sampled from a man in his 70s with urothelial cancer.

This clone was detected only once. This rearrangement joins TRBV28 to TRBJ2-7; D is ambiguous. This CDR3 spans 13 amino acids. Deletions cut 6 bases from V and 2 bases from J, with 11 bases between. Germline V CDR1 and CDR2: MDHEN, SYDVKM. The CDR3 DNA follows: TGTGCCAGCAGCCTACAGAGTCCCTACGAGCAGTACTTC. It codes for CASSLQSPYEQYF. Full variable domain (outside the CDR3, taken from reference TRBV28 and TRBJ2-7): DVKVTQSSRYLVKRTGEKVFLECVQDMDHENMFWYRQDPGLGLRLIYFSYDVKMKEKGDIPEGYSVSREKKERFSLILESASTNQTSMYLCASSLQSPYEQYFGPGTRLTVT.

The chain links TRBV7-8 to TRBJ1-4, with D possibly being TRBD1 (5 bases). Germline V gives CDR1 SGHVS, CDR2 FQNEAQ. V was shortened by 7 bases and J by 0 bases, with 9 bases between the two germline ends. This CDR3 spans 14 amino acids. The CDR3 nucleotides are TGTGCCAGCACGCGGGGCTCAACTAATGAAAAACTGTTTTTT. It codes for CASTRGSTNEKLFF.

This sequence joins TRBV9 and TRBJ1-2, with D uncertain. Germline-derived CDR1 and CDR2 are SGDLS and YYNGEE. V gave up 1 base and J gave up 5 bases, with 9 bases separating them. This CDR3 is 13 amino acids long. This chain's CDR3 is CASSVTAGYGYTF. The CDR3 DNA follows: TGTGCCAGCAGCGTAACGGCAGGTTATGGCTACACCTTC.

The chain employs TRBV28 and TRBJ2-1; maybe TRBD2 (6 bases). Germline lookup yields CDR1 MDHEN and CDR2 SYDVKM. This CDR3 spans 15 amino acids. Trimming removed 5 bases from V and 7 bases from J, with 18 bases in between. Here the CDR3 DNA reads TGTGCCAGCAGTCCCCGGATAGCGGATCCTAATGAGCAGTTCTTC. Translation gives CASSPRIADPNEQFF.

The chain has TRBV27 and TRBJ1-4, with unresolved D. The ends were cut back, 5 bases at V and 7 bases at J, with 14 bases in the middle. Germline assignment: CDR1 MNHEY and CDR2 SMNVEV (reference sequence). The CDR3 covers 14 residues. CDR3 sequence reads: CASSATTRGEKLFF. Here the CDR3 DNA reads TGTGCCAGCAGTGCCACCACACGTGGTGAAAAACTGTTTTTT.

The chain couples TRBV6-1 to TRBJ2-5; TRBD1 matches 9 bases. J gave up 5 bases and V 9 bases, and 13 bases lay outside the gene matches. Germline assignment: CDR1 MNHNS and CDR2 SASEGT. The CDR3 spans 15 residues. The CDR3 sequence: CASYGDRVFGETQYF. Here the CDR3 DNA reads TGTGCCAGTTATGGGGACAGGGTCTTCGGTGAGACCCAGTACTTC.

This chain links TRBV18 with TRBJ1-2; D is possibly TRBD1 (6 bases). The CDR3 contains 12 residues. Trimming removed 6 bases at V and 8 bases at J, with 13 bases between. CDR1 is KGHSH, CDR2 LQKENI, per germline. This CDR3 reads CASSPKGGGYTF. The DNA for the CDR3 is TGTGCCAGCTCCCCCAAGGGGGGGGGCTACACCTTC.

V gene TRBV27 combines with J gene TRBJ2-7; TRBD2 agrees at 10 bases. Germline-derived CDR1 and CDR2 are MNHEY and SMNVEV (reference sequence). J lost 5 bases, V lost 3 bases, and 10 bases had no gene match. CDR3 length equals 16 residues. DNA of the CDR3: TGTGCCAGCAGTTTTTACTTAGCGGGAGGAACCCACGAGCAGTACTTC. This translates into CASSFYLAGGTHEQYF.

V usage is TRBV28 and J usage is TRBJ2-7; tentative D call: TRBD2 (6 bases). CDR3 size: 13 residues. The V gene lost 2 bases and the J gene lost 3 bases, with 8 bases spanning the gap. The germline V gene has CDR1 MDHEN and CDR2 SYDVKM. For the CDR3, the DNA is TGTGCCAGCAGTTTAAGCGGGCGCTACGAGCAGTACTTC. Protein product: CASSLSGRYEQYF.

CDR3 bases: TGCGCCAGCAGCCTAGGTGGTCCAGAGACCCAGTACTTC. Translating gives CASSLGGPETQYF. The genes are TRBV5-1 and TRBJ2-5; D is undetermined. Germline CDR1 reads SGHRS; CDR2 reads YFSETQ. Trimming cost V 4 bases and J 4 bases, with 11 bases left between them. The CDR3 runs 13 residues.

CDR3 nucleotides: TGTGCCAGCAGCTTAACAGGGTTTGGTGAAAAACTGTTTTTT. This translates into CASSLTGFGEKLFF. The chain is built from TRBV11-2 and TRBJ1-4; D is perhaps TRBD1 (6 bases). Germline values: CDR1 SGHAT, CDR2 FQNNGV. The CDR3 has 14 residues. V lost 2 bases and J lost 7, with 11 bases in between.

The chain uses TRBV4-1 and TRBJ2-1, with D perhaps TRBD2 (5 bases). The V gene's germline CDR1 is MGHRA and CDR2 YSYEKL. The CDR3 is 14 residues long. Trimming took 0 bases from V and 5 from J, leaving 8 bases between them. DNA for the CDR3: TGCGCCAGCAGCCAAGATCACGGGAACAATGAGCAGTTCTTC. Translating gives CASSQDHGNNEQFF.

The chain couples TRBV7-6 to TRBJ2-3; TRBD2 matches 13 bases. The CDR3 covers 16 residues. The J segment lost 6 bases and the V segment lost 5 bases, leaving 8 bases of the junction unmatched. The germline V gene encodes CDR1 SGHVS and CDR2 FNYEAQ. CDR3 sequence reads: CASSGGLAGVADTQYF. The CDR3 DNA follows: TGTGCCAGCAGCGGTGGACTAGCGGGAGTCGCTGATACGCAGTATTTT.

This rearrangement joins TRBV7-3 to TRBJ2-3, with D perhaps matching TRBD2 (6 bases). The CDR3 contains 15 residues. V lost 3 bases and J lost 1, with 11 bases in between. CDR1 SGHTA and CDR2 FQGTGA come from the germline V gene. The CDR3 region is CASSFPGAGTDTQYF. The CDR3 DNA reads as TGTGCCAGCAGCTTTCCGGGAGCGGGCACAGATACGCAGTATTTT.

The chain employs TRBV19 and TRBJ1-5; D unclear. Between the trimmed V and J ends, which lost 7 bases and 2 bases, there was a span of 9 bases. The length of the CDR3 is 13 residues. The V gene's germline CDR1 is LNHDA and CDR2 SQIVND (reference sequence). The CDR3 reads CASTRHRNQPQHF. The CDR3 DNA follows: TGTGCCAGTACCCGACACCGCAATCAGCCCCAGCATTTT.

The chain employs TRBV19 and TRBJ1-5; D may be TRBD1 (6 bases). The CDR3 contains 18 residues. The V gene's germline CDR1 is LNHDA and CDR2 SQIVND (reference sequence). V was cut by 3 bases and J by 2 bases, with 20 bases left in between. Written as DNA, the CDR3 is TGTGCCAGTAGTATCGCTCAGGGCCAGGGGCTAGGCAATCAGCCCCAGCATTTT. Residues: CASSIAQGQGLGNQPQHF.

This sequence joins TRBV28 and TRBJ1-4; unclear D gene. V lost 2 bases and J 8 bases, leaving 6 bases between the germline ends. The CDR3 runs 12 residues. The germline V gene encodes CDR1 MDHEN and CDR2 SYDVKM. The CDR3 protein is CASSLGGEKLFF. CDR3 sequence (DNA): TGTGCCAGCAGTTTAGGAGGGGAAAAACTGTTTTTT.

The rearrangement uses TRBV7-9 and TRBJ2-7, with D maybe TRBD2 (5 bases). Germline CDR1 reads SEHNR; CDR2 reads FQNEAQ (reference sequence). CDR3 length: 16 residues. V lost 4 bases and J lost 2, with 18 bases in between. The CDR3 here is CASSSEGPTWTYEQYF. The CDR3 DNA is TGTGCCAGCAGCTCAGAGGGCCCAACCTGGACCTACGAGCAGTACTTC.

To note about this clone: A junction boundary mismatches the germline segment, possibly from a read error. The V gene is TRBV2, the J gene TRBJ2-7, with D possibly matching TRBD2 (6 bases). The CDR3 loop spans 14 amino acids. CDR1 and CDR2 from the germline V gene are SNHLY and FYNNEI. In DNA, the CDR3 is TGTGCCAGCAGGGAAGGCGGGGCCCCCTTCGAGCAGTACTTC. Its protein is CASREGGAPFEQYF.

V and J are TRBV18 and TRBJ2-7, with 9 bases aligning to TRBD1. Germline V gene data show CDR1 as KGHSH and CDR2 as LQKENI. After removal of 4 bases from V and 4 bases from J, the junction contained 8 bases not matched to a gene. The CDR3 sequence is 15 residues long. The CDR3 loop is CASSRDRGTGYEQYF. The CDR3 region has the DNA TGTGCCAGCTCACGCGACAGGGGGACTGGGTACGAGCAGTACTTC.

This clone was picked up a small number of times. V and J are TRBV6-1 and TRBJ1-4; D is undetermined. Trimming stripped 0 bases from V and 11 bases from J, with 10 bases between. The length of the CDR3 is 13 residues. Germline CDR1 MNHNS, CDR2 SASEGT. Here the CDR3 DNA reads TGTGCCAGCAGTGAAGCGGAGGGTCTGAAACTGTTTTTT. This codes for CASSEAEGLKLFF.

The table lists this clone with a count of one. An end of the junction does not agree with germline; a read error may underlie this. The rearrangement uses TRBV5-1 and TRBJ2-5; D remains ambiguous. Germline CDR1 reads SGHRS; CDR2 reads YFSETQ. The CDR3 is 14 amino acids. CDR3 coding DNA: TGCGCCAGCAGCTTGGTGGCCTACGAAGAGGCCCAGTACTTC. It is translated as CASSLVAYEEAQYF.

V is TRBV10-2 and J is TRBJ2-3, with D maybe TRBD2 (6 bases). Trimming shortened V by 7 bases and J by 2 bases, and 16 bases separated the two germline ends. The CDR3 spans 15 residues. CDR1 and CDR2 (germline): WSHSY, SAAADI. The CDR3 is CASTSGWTYTDTQYF. The CDR3 nucleotides read TGCGCCAGCACCAGCGGGTGGACCTACACAGATACGCAGTATTTT.

This chain connects TRBV12-5 to TRBJ2-5, with TRBD2 matching over 13 bases. The CDR3 has 15 amino acids. V shed 5 bases and J 5 bases; nucleotides not matched to a gene: 5. The germline CDR1 and CDR2 sequences are LGHNT and FRNRAP. CDR3 loop: CASGRTSGSIETQYF. The DNA of the CDR3 is TGTGCTAGTGGTCGGACTAGCGGGAGTATCGAGACCCAGTACTTC. The full variable domain, in which reference TRBV12-5 and TRBJ2-5 provide the parts outside the CDR3, is DARVTQTPRHKVTEMGQEVTMRCQPILGHNTVFWYRQTMMQGLELLAYFRNRAPLDDSGMPKDRFSAEMPDATLATLKIQPSEPRDSAVYFCASGRTSGSIETQYFGPGTRLLVL.

V gene TRBV19 combines with J gene TRBJ2-1; 9 nucleotides match TRBD2. Germline values: CDR1 LNHDA, CDR2 SQIVND (reference sequence). J lost 12 bases, V lost 6 bases, and 9 bases had no gene match. The CDR3 is 13 amino acids. CDR3 in DNA: TGTGCCAGTAGCCCGGGACTAGCCGGTCGGCAGTTCTTC. This sequence encodes CASSPGLAGRQFF. Full variable domain (outside the CDR3, taken from reference TRBV19 and TRBJ2-1): DGGITQSPKYLFRKEGQNVTLSCEQNLNHDAMYWYRQDPGQGLRLIYYSQIVNDFQKGDIAEGYSVSREKKESFPLTVTSAQKNPTAFYLCASSPGLAGRQFFGPGTRLTVL.

This chain uses TRBV25-1 with TRBJ2-7; D perhaps matches TRBD2 (5 bases). Trimming took off 8 bases at V and 0 bases at J, with 11 bases between the two ends. The CDR3 length is 13 residues. CDR1 is MGHDK, CDR2 SYGVNS, per germline. The CDR3 sequence is CASGLGPSYEQYF. CDR3 in DNA: TGTGCCAGCGGACTGGGTCCCTCCTACGAGCAGTACTTC.

V is TRBV6-6 and J is TRBJ1-1, with 8 nucleotides matching TRBD1. The germline V gene has CDR1 MNHNY and CDR2 SVGAGI (reference sequence). Trimming took 8 bases from V and 1 from J; bases not matched to a gene: 3. The CDR3 spans 13 residues. CDR3 sequence reads: CASFQGANTEAFF. The CDR3, as DNA: TGTGCCAGCTTTCAGGGGGCGAACACTGAAGCTTTCTTT.

This chain connects TRBV7-9 to TRBJ2-3; weak D call: TRBD1 (6 bases). CDR1 and CDR2 (germline): SEHNR, FQNEAQ (reference sequence). V was cut by 2 bases and J by 6 bases, with 6 bases left in between. The CDR3 extends over 12 amino acids. This chain's CDR3 is CASSLQGDTQYF. The CDR3 region has the DNA TGTGCCAGCAGCTTACAGGGGGATACGCAGTATTTT.

The V call is TRBV5-1, the J call TRBJ1-1; 8 bases line up with TRBD1. CDR1 is SGHRS and CDR2 is YFSETQ in the germline V gene. V trimming: 5 bases; J trimming: 2 bases; junction bases outside the gene matches: 5. This CDR3 region has 14 residues. CDR3 bases: TGCGCCAGCAGTGTGACAGGGGCAAACACTGAAGCTTTCTTT. As protein: CASSVTGANTEAFF.

As for this clone: This specimen includes other DNA sequences encoding the same CDR3. The V gene is TRBV9, the J gene TRBJ1-2, with 8 bases aligning to TRBD1. V gave up 1 base and J gave up 3 bases; unmatched junction bases: 2. This CDR3 is 14 amino acids long. Germline V lookup: CDR1 SGDLS, CDR2 YYNGEE. CDR3 sequence reads: CASSVSDRDYGYTF. The CDR3 DNA reads TGTGCCAGCAGCGTATCGGACAGGGACTATGGCTACACCTTC.

The chain is built from TRBV5-4 and TRBJ2-5; no clear D gene. V was pared by 4 bases and J by 2 bases, with 9 bases between. The CDR3 is 13 amino acids. Germline assignment: CDR1 SGHNT and CDR2 YYREEE (reference sequence). The CDR3 bases are TGTGCCAGCAGCCCTCGAGTTCAAGAGACCCAGTACTTC. Its translation is CASSPRVQETQYF.

This rearrangement joins TRBV30 to TRBJ1-2; 8 bases map to TRBD1. The CDR3 contains 15 residues. The germline CDR1 and CDR2 sequences are GTSNPN and SVGIG (reference sequence). V trimming: 0 bases; J trimming: 4 bases; junction bases outside the gene matches: 7. The CDR3 DNA follows: TGTGCCTGGAGTGTTGGGACAGGCAGATCCTATGGCTACACCTTC. This translates into CAWSVGTGRSYGYTF.